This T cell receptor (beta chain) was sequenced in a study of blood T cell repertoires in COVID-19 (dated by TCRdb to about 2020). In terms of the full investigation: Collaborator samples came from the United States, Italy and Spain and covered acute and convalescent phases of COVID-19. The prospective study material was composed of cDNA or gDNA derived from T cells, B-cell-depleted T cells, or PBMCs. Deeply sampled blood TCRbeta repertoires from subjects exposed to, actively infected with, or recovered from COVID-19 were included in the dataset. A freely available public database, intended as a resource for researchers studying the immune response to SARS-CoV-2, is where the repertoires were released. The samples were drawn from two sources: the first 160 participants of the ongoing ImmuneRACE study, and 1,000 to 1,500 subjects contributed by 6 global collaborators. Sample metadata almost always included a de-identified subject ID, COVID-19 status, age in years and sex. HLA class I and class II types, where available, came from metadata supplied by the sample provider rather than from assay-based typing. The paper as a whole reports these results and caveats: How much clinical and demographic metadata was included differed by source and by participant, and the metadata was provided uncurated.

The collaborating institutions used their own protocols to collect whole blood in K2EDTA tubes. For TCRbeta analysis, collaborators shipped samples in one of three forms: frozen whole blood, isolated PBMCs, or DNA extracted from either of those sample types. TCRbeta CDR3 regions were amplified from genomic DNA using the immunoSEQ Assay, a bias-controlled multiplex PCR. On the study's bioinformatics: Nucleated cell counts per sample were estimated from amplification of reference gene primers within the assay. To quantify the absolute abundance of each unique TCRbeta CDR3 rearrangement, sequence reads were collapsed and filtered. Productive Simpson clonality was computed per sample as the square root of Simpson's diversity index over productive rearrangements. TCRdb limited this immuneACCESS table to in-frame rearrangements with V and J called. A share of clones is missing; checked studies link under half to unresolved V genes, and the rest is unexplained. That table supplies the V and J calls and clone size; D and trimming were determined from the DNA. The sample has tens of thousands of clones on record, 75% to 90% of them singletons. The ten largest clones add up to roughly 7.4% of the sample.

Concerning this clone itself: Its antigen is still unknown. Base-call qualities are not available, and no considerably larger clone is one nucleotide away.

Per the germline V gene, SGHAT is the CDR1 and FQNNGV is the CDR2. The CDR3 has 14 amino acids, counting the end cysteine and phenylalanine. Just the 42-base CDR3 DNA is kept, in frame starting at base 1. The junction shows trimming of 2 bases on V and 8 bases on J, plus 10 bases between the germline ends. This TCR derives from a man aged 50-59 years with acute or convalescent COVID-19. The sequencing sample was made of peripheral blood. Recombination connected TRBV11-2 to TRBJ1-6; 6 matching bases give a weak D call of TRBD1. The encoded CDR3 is CASSLNRVDSPLHF. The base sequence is TGTGCCAGCAGCTTAAACAGGGTAGATTCACCCCTCCACTTT.